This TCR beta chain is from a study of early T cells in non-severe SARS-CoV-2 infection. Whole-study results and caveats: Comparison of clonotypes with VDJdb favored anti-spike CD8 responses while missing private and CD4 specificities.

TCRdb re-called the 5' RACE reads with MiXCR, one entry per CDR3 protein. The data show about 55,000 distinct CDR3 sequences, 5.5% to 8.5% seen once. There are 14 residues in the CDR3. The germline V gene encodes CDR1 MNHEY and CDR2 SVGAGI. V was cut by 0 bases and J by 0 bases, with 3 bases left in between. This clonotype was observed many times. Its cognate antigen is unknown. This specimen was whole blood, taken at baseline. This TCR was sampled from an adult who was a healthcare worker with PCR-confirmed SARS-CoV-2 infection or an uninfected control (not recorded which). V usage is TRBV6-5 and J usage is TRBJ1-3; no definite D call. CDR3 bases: TGTGCCAGCAGTTACTCGCGCTCTGGAAACACCATATATTTT. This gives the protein CASSYSRSGNTIYF.